This T cell receptor (beta chain) was found in a study of early T cells in non-severe SARS-CoV-2 infection. Overall study context: Sequencing input comprised bulk RNA from unsorted whole blood; chain pairing was not available. Notes on the study in general: VDJdb matching favored anti-spike CD8 responses, missing private and CD4 specificities.

A remark on this clonotype: As yet, its antigen is unknown.

Unique molecular identifiers were added to individual cDNA molecules. One entry per CDR3 protein, called by TCRdb with MiXCR from the 5' RACE reads. The data show approximately 70,000 distinct CDR3 sequences, with around 10% seen just once and approximately 4.9% held by the top ten. V shed 5 bases and J shed 6 bases, with 22 bases lying between them. The CDR3 sequence is 16 residues long. Germline CDR1 LGHDT, CDR2 YNNKEL (reference sequence). V gene TRBV3-1 combines with J gene TRBJ1-1; possibly TRBD1 for D (6 bases). Sample: whole blood. This clonotype originated in an adult who was a healthcare worker with PCR-confirmed SARS-CoV-2 infection or an uninfected control (not recorded which). The CDR3: CASSWGETGNGAEAFF. In DNA, the CDR3 is TGTGCCAGCAGCTGGGGGGAAACAGGGAATGGAGCTGAAGCTTTCTTT.